This paragraph covers one T cell receptor (beta chain) sequence. The antigen is unknown. This specimen belongs to a study of cytomegalovirus exposure and HLA in healthy donors. The study's findings and limits: TCR beta V- and J-gene trimming was later associated with a missense DCLRE1C variant.

PCR involved 60 Vbeta and 13 Jbeta primers. Profiling relied on immunoSEQ multiplex PCR, and the TCRdb table lists in-frame clones only, not all of them. The top ten hold 1.5% to 2% of the sample, which has about 60,000 clones, over 80% seen once. Deletions cut 6 bases from V and 0 bases from J, with 19 bases between. Looked up from germline, CDR1 is ENHRY and CDR2 is SYGVKD. The CDR3 contains 17 residues. The sample taken for sequencing was PBMCs. This sequence originates from a man under 40 in good health and CMV-seronegative. The rearrangement joins TRBV10-3 to TRBJ2-3; D is perhaps TRBD2 (5 bases). In DNA, the CDR3 is TGTGCCATCAGCCTACATCCAACCAGCGGTAGCACAGATACGCAGTATTTT. Encoded protein: CAISLHPTSGSTDTQYF.